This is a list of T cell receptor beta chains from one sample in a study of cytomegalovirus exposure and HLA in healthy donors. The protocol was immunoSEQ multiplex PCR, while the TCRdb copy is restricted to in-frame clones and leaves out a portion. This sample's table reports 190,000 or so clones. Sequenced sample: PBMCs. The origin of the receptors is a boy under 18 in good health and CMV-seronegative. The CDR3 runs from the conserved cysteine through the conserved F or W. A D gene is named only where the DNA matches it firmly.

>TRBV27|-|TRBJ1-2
TGTGCCAGCAGTTTACCCCGTGGGTTGAGGAGAGGCTACACCTTC
CASSLPRGLRRGYTF
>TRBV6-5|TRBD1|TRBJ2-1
TGTGCCAGCAGTAGGGACAGTGGACCAAAACAGTTCTTC
CASSRDSGPKQFF
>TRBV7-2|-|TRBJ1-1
TGTGCCAGCAGCTTAACCGAAAACATGGCAACTGAAGCTTTCTTT
CASSLTENMATEAFF
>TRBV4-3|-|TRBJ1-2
TGCGCCAGCAGCCCCCAAGGGGGGGAGATCGCGGGCTACACCTTC
CASSPQGGEIAGYTF
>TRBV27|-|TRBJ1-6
TGTGCCAGCAGCATCAGGACAAAGGCCTTAAATTCACCCCTCCACTTT
CASSIRTKALNSPLHF
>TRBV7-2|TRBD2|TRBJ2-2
TGTGCCAGCAGCTTCACTCTAGCGGGGGGGCCCGGGGAGCTGTTTTTT
CASSFTLAGGPGELFF
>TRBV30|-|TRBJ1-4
TGTGCCTGCCTAGGGGGTGTCGGTGAAAAACTGTTTTTT
CACLGGVGEKLFF
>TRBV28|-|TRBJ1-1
TGTGCCGAAAAGAGGGAGGGGAGCACTGAAGCTTTCTTT
CAEKREGSTEAFF
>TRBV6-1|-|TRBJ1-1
TGTGCCAGCAGGGTTAGGGGGGGCTTGGGCACTGAAGCTTTCTTT
CASRVRGGLGTEAFF
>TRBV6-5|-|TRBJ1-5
TGTGCCAGCAGCCCACAGGGTTATGACAATCAGCCCCAGCATTTT
CASSPQGYDNQPQHF
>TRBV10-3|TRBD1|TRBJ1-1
TGTGCCATCAGTGAGGGGGGACAGGGGCTCACTGAAGCTTTCTTT
CAISEGGQGLTEAFF
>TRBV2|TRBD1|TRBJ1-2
TGTGCCAGCAGAACACAGGGGGCAAGCGGCTACACCTTC
CASRTQGASGYTF
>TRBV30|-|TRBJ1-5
TGTGCCTGGAGTGGTTCGAGGCTTAGGGGACAGCCCCAGCATTTT
CAWSGSRLRGQPQHF
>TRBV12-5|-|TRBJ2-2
TGTGCTAGTGGTTTGGTACCGGGGACCGGGGAGCTGTTTTTT
CASGLVPGTGELFF
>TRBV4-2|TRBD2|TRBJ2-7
TGTGCCAGCAGCCCTCGGGGACTAGCGGGGCCCTACGAGCAGTACTTC
CASSPRGLAGPYEQYF
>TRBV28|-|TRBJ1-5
TGTGCCAGCACCCTGGGAGGCGCAAACAATCAGCCCCAGCATTTT
CASTLGGANNQPQHF
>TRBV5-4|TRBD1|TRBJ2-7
TGTGCCAGCAGCTTGGTCGGTCAGGGGGCTGGGGACGAGCAGTACTTC
CASSLVGQGAGDEQYF
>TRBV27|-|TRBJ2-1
TGTGCCAGCAGTTTTCTCTCCTACAATGAGCAGTTCTTC
CASSFLSYNEQFF
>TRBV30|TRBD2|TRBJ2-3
TGTGCCTGGAGTGTATCTAGCGGGGGGGATACGCAGTATTTT
CAWSVSSGGDTQYF
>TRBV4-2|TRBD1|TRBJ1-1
TGTGCCAGCAGCCAAGACCGACAGGGTCCTGAAGCTTTCTTT
CASSQDRQGPEAFF
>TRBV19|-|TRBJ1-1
TGTGCCAGTAGTATTACAGGGATGAACACTGAAGCTTTCTTT
CASSITGMNTEAFF
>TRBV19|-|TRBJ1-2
TGTGCCAGTAGTATTACCCAGGGACAAGGGTATGGCTACACCTTC
CASSITQGQGYGYTF
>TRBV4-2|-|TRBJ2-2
TGTGCCAGCAGCCAAGTAGCCGGGGAGCTGTTTTTT
CASSQVAGELFF
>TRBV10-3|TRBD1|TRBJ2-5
TGTGCCATCAGTGAGCCCACAGGGGATGAGACCCAGTACTTC
CAISEPTGDETQYF
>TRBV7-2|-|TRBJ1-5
TGTGCCAGCAGCTTAGTTGGTGGCACCAATCAGCCCCAGCATTTT
CASSLVGGTNQPQHF
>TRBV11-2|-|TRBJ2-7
TGTGCCAGCAGCTACCCCTGGGCTCTCTACAAGCAGTACTTC
CASSYPWALYKQYF
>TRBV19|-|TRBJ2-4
TGTGCCAGTAGTACCCCGTGGGAGGACAACCGGAACATTCAGTACTTC
CASSTPWEDNRNIQYF
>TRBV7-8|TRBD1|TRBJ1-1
TGTGCCAGCAGCAAAAACAGGGGGCGTCCAATGGTGGACACTGAAGCTTTCTTT
CASSKNRGRPMVDTEAFF
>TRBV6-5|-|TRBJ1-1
TGTGCCAGCAGTTACTCGAAACAGGGGAACACTGAAGCTTTCTTT
CASSYSKQGNTEAFF
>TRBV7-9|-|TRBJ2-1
TGTGCCAGCAGCCAACAGCGGAGCAACAATGAGCAGTTCTTC
CASSQQRSNNEQFF
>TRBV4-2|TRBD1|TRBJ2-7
TGTGCCAGCAGCCGAAGCCGGACAGGGGCCTACGAGCAGTACTTC
CASSRSRTGAYEQYF
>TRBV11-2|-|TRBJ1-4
TGTGCCAGCAGCCCTCTAACAGGGATCAGAGAAAAACTGTTTTTT
CASSPLTGIREKLFF
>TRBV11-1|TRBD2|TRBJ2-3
TGTGCCAGCAGTCGGACTAGCGGGGGCACAGATACGCAGTATTTT
CASSRTSGGTDTQYF
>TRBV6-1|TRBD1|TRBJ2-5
TGTGCCAGCAGATTACTGACAGGGTTAGAGACCCAGTACTTC
CASRLLTGLETQYF
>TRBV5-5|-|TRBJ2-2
TGTGCCACGGCGAGGGTTGTGTTGGACGAGCTGTTTTTT
CATARVVLDELFF
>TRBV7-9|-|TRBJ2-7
TGTGCCAGCAGCTTAGGGTCGGGGGAGTTTTCCCACGAGCAGTACTTC
CASSLGSGEFSHEQYF
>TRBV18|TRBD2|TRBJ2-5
TGTGCCAGCTCAGCCCTAGCGGGGGTAAAAGAGACCCAGTACTTC
CASSALAGVKETQYF
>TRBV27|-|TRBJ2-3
TGTGCCAGCGGGATAGGGACTAGCACAGATACGCAGTATTTT
CASGIGTSTDTQYF